This record covers a single T cell receptor beta chain. Its antigen is unknown. Two oligonucleotides, mixed equimolar, formed the beta constant-region primer covering TRBC1 and TRBC2. The ligated cDNA underwent four PCR rounds using SP2 and nested alpha and beta constant-region primers. MiXCR, applied by TCRdb to the UMI-ligation and nested PCR reads, yields one record per CDR3 protein. The sample lists about 140,000 distinct CDR3 sequences, about 20% occurring once. Alpha and beta libraries were amplified separately from the second PCR onward. CD4+ T cell IFNgamma after overnight CMV lysate exposure gave donor CMV status. Four subsets defined by CD45RA and CD27 were sorted after CD3, CD4, CD8 and live/dead staining. This CDR3 is built from 17 residues. The germline V and J ends were trimmed by 1 base and 0 bases, with 13 bases remaining between them. Germline CDR1 MGHRA, CDR2 YSYEKL. This sample is part of a study of naive and memory T cell subsets. Study-wide results and limits: Especially in CD8 cells, naive repertoires contained a few larger clonotypes, possibly CD45RA-re-expressing memory cells.

Material for sequencing was naive CD8+ T cells from blood. The chain combines TRBV4-1 with TRBJ1-5; D unresolved. This TCR was sampled from a human donor in good health. CDR3 nucleotides: TGCGCCAGCAGCCAAGTGGGTTCACGTTATAGCAATCAGCCCCAGCATTTT. Translated, it gives CASSQVGSRYSNQPQHF.